The 21 T cell receptor beta chains below come from one sample, sequenced in a study of cytomegalovirus exposure and HLA in healthy donors. Vbeta (60) and Jbeta (13) primers were used in the PCR. Generated by immunoSEQ multiplex PCR, the TCRdb table keeps only in-frame clones and is missing some. Among over 130,000 clones listed, about 80% were seen once. Sequenced: PBMCs. The receptors shown here come from a man aged 40-55 years in good health and CMV-seronegative.

The chain links TRBV7-2 to TRBJ2-7; D might be TRBD1 (5 bases). There are 16 residues in the CDR3. The V gene's germline CDR1 is SGHTA and CDR2 FQGNSA. V was cut by 5 bases and J by 5 bases, with 22 bases left in between. The CDR3 nucleotides are TGTGCCAGCAGCACCTATCCAGGGTTGGAGATCGACGAGCAGTACTTC. This codes for CASSTYPGLEIDEQYF.

The chain carries TRBV29-1 and TRBJ2-1; D uncertain. The CDR3 loop spans 13 amino acids. V shed 7 bases and J shed 7 bases, with 17 bases lying between them. Germline values: CDR1 SQVTM, CDR2 ANQGSEA. The CDR3 loop reads CSGLEPLGNEQFF. The CDR3 DNA reads as TGCAGCGGACTGGAGCCCCTAGGAAATGAGCAGTTCTTC.

V is TRBV6-5 and J is TRBJ2-5, with TRBD1 identical over 7 bases. This CDR3 region has 15 residues. After removal of 2 bases from V and 5 bases from J, the junction contained 8 bases not matched to a gene. The V gene's germline CDR1 is MNHEY and CDR2 SVGAGI. The CDR3 here is CASSYEGAPEETQYF. CDR3 sequence (DNA): TGTGCCAGCAGTTACGAGGGGGCGCCTGAGGAGACCCAGTACTTC.

The V gene is TRBV12-5, the J gene TRBJ2-1; possible D gene TRBD2, 5 bases. Trimming removed 8 bases at V and 1 base at J, with 18 bases between. Germline V CDR1 and CDR2: LGHNT, FRNRAP. CDR3 size: 16 residues. Here the CDR3 reads CASLRGGLGSYNEQFF. CDR3 DNA: TGTGCTAGTCTACGAGGCGGGCTGGGGTCCTACAATGAGCAGTTCTTC.

The chain joins TRBV28 to TRBJ2-7, with D possibly being TRBD2 (5 bases). There are 17 residues in the CDR3. CDR1 is MDHEN and CDR2 is SYDVKM in the germline V gene. Trimming removed 5 bases from V and 0 bases from J, with 20 bases in between. CDR3 residues: CASSPRAGSNLSYEQYF. CDR3 DNA sequence: TGTGCCAGCAGTCCAAGGGCGGGCAGTAACCTCTCCTACGAGCAGTACTTC.

This clone came up a few times. This rearrangement joins TRBV21-1 to TRBJ2-7; TRBD2 is taken as the D call from the table, unchecked against the DNA. TRBV21-1 is designated a pseudogene. The CDR3 runs to 15 residues. The CDR3 spells CASSKEGGTSYEQYF. The DNA of the CDR3 is TGTGCCAGCAGCAAAGAGGGGGGGACGAGTTACGAGCAGTACTTC.

This clone was picked up a small number of times. This sequence joins TRBV11-2 and TRBJ2-3; 7 nucleotides align to TRBD2. After removal of 4 bases from V and 4 bases from J, the junction contained 5 bases not matched to a gene. Germline lookup yields CDR1 SGHAT and CDR2 FQNNGV. The CDR3 covers 14 residues. The CDR3 reads CASSSGLGPDTQYF. The DNA for the CDR3 is TGTGCCAGCAGCTCCGGACTAGGCCCAGATACGCAGTATTTT.

This chain uses TRBV19 with TRBJ2-2, with a tentative D call TRBD1 (6 bases). V gave up 6 bases and J gave up 7 bases, with 15 bases separating them. The CDR3 is 14 residues long. The germline CDR1 and CDR2 sequences are LNHDA and SQIVND (reference sequence). DNA of the CDR3: TGTGCCAGTAGATGGGGGCTTCGGGTCGGGGAGCTGTTTTTT. Its protein product is CASRWGLRVGELFF.

This clone occurred once. The V gene is TRBV6-5, the J gene TRBJ1-2; 9 positions match TRBD1. Trimming cost V 6 bases and J 4 bases; bases outside gene matches: 6. Per the germline V gene, CDR1 is MNHEY and CDR2 is SVGAGI. The CDR3 has 14 residues. The DNA for the CDR3 is TGTGCCAGCAGACCCCCGGACAGGGGCTATGGCTACACCTTC. It encodes CASRPPDRGYGYTF.

This chain links TRBV11-2 with TRBJ1-4, with a possible D match to TRBD1 (6 bases). Germline V gene lookup returns CDR1 SGHAT and CDR2 FQNNGV. The CDR3 contains 14 residues. The germline V and J ends were trimmed by 5 bases and 7 bases, with 14 bases remaining between them. This CDR3 is CASSPLIGGEKLFF. The CDR3 nucleotides are TGTGCCAGCAGCCCCCTAATAGGGGGTGAAAAACTGTTTTTT.

The chain has TRBV9 and TRBJ1-5; possible D gene TRBD1, 6 bases. V lost 0 bases and J 8 bases, leaving 15 bases between the germline ends. The CDR3 is made up of 15 amino acids. Germline lookup yields CDR1 SGDLS and CDR2 YYNGEE. The CDR3 spells CASSVEGGRGEPQHF. CDR3 nucleotides: TGTGCCAGCAGCGTAGAAGGAGGGAGGGGGGAGCCCCAGCATTTT.

The chain links TRBV21-1 to TRBJ2-3; no check of the table's D call, TRBD1, against the DNA was made. TRBV21-1 is designated a pseudogene. This CDR3 is built from 13 residues. CDR3 in amino acids: CARRGQDTDTQYF. The CDR3 nucleotides read TGTGCCAGACGGGGACAGGACACAGATACGCAGTATTTT.

This clone showed up just once. The chain recombines TRBV5-1 with TRBJ1-5, with 7 bases identical to TRBD1. With 0 bases clipped from V and 1 base from J, the junction kept 4 bases outside the gene matches. The germline V gene encodes CDR1 SGHRS and CDR2 YFSETQ. This CDR3 is 16 amino acids long. The CDR3 DNA reads as TGCGCCAGCAGCTTGGAGGGACAGCACAGCAATCAGCCCCAGCATTTT. It translates to CASSLEGQHSNQPQHF.

The CDR3 region is CASSTIVPSGRKKETQYF. CDR3 in DNA: TGTGCCAGCAGCACGATAGTGCCTAGCGGGAGAAAAAAAGAGACCCAGTACTTC. The rearrangement links TRBV5-6 to TRBJ2-5; the match to TRBD2 covers 10 bases. The V segment lost 4 bases and the J segment 3 bases; nucleotides outside the gene matches: 15. The CDR3 sequence is 18 residues long. Looked up from germline, CDR1 is SGHDT and CDR2 is YYEEEE. The full variable domain, with the rest looked up from reference TRBV5-6 and TRBJ2-5, is DAGVTQSPTHLIKTRGQQVTLRCSPKSGHDTVSWYQQALGQGPQFIFQYYEEEERQRGNFPDRFSGHQFPNYSSELNVNALLLGDSALYLCASSTIVPSGRKKETQYFGPGTRLLVL.

The rearrangement links TRBV4-2 to TRBJ2-7, with a tentative D call TRBD2 (5 bases). In germline, CDR1 is LGHNA, CDR2 YNFKEQ. This CDR3 has 16 amino acids. Trimming cost V 1 base and J 3 bases, with 16 bases left between them. CDR3 sequence: CASSQGAGLNYYEQYF. CDR3 DNA: TGTGCCAGCAGCCAAGGGGCGGGCCTGAATTACTACGAGCAGTACTTC.

There are a few counts of this clone. CDR3 in DNA: TGTGCCAGCAGAAACAGGGTTGGCTACGAGCAGTACTTC. Translation: CASRNRVGYEQYF. This chain joins TRBV2 and TRBJ2-7, with D possibly TRBD1 on 6 matching bases. Trimming took 6 bases from V and 3 from J, leaving 12 bases between them. Germline V gene sequence: CDR1 SNHLY, CDR2 FYNNEI. The CDR3 covers 13 residues. The full variable domain, in which reference TRBV2 and TRBJ2-7 provide the parts outside the CDR3, is EPEVTQTPSHQVTQMGQEVILRCVPISNHLYFYWYRQILGQKVEFLVSFYNNEISEKSEIFDDQFSVERPDGSNFTLKIRSTKLEDSAMYFCASRNRVGYEQYFGPGTRLTVT.

V gene TRBV12-5 combines with J gene TRBJ2-3, with D possibly being TRBD2 (5 bases). The CDR3 is 15 residues long. With 6 bases removed from V and 11 bases from J, the gap between germline ends came to 24 bases. Looked up from germline, CDR1 is LGHNT and CDR2 is FRNRAP. CDR3 in DNA: TGTGCTAGTGGCTTACCCTACGGACTGCCCTCGGGGCAGTATTTT. It specifies CASGLPYGLPSGQYF.

V is TRBV19 and J is TRBJ1-6, with TRBD1 identical over 8 bases. The CDR3 spans 14 residues. The germline V gene has CDR1 LNHDA and CDR2 SQIVND (reference sequence). V lost 6 bases, J lost 10 bases, and 8 bases stayed unmatched. For the CDR3, the DNA is TGTGCCAGTAGGTTCGGACAGGGAACATCACCCCTCCACTTT. Amino acid sequence: CASRFGQGTSPLHF.

The genes are TRBV10-1 and TRBJ1-2; 7 nucleotides agree with TRBD1. This CDR3 has 14 residues. Trimming cost V 5 bases and J 8 bases; bases outside gene matches: 11. Germline V CDR1 and CDR2: WNHNN, SYGVQD (reference sequence). The CDR3 protein is CASSLSDRDNGYTF. As DNA, the CDR3 is TGCGCCAGCAGTCTTTCCGACAGGGATAACGGCTACACCTTC.

The rearrangement links TRBV9 to TRBJ2-7; D not resolved. CDR3 size: 13 residues. Germline V gene lookup returns CDR1 SGDLS and CDR2 YYNGEE. The V gene lost 0 bases and the J gene lost 1 base, with 5 bases spanning the gap. The CDR3: CASSVAVSYEQYF. The CDR3 bases are TGTGCCAGCAGCGTAGCGGTGTCCTACGAGCAGTACTTC.

The J gene is TRBJ2-7, the V gene TRBV18; TRBD1 agrees at 8 bases. Germline V gene data show CDR1 as KGHSH and CDR2 as LQKENI. V was clipped by 6 bases and J by 4 bases; unmatched bases: 5. This CDR3 region has 13 residues. The CDR3 coding sequence is TGTGCCAGCTCTCCGGACAGGGCATACGAGCAGTACTTC. It codes for CASSPDRAYEQYF.